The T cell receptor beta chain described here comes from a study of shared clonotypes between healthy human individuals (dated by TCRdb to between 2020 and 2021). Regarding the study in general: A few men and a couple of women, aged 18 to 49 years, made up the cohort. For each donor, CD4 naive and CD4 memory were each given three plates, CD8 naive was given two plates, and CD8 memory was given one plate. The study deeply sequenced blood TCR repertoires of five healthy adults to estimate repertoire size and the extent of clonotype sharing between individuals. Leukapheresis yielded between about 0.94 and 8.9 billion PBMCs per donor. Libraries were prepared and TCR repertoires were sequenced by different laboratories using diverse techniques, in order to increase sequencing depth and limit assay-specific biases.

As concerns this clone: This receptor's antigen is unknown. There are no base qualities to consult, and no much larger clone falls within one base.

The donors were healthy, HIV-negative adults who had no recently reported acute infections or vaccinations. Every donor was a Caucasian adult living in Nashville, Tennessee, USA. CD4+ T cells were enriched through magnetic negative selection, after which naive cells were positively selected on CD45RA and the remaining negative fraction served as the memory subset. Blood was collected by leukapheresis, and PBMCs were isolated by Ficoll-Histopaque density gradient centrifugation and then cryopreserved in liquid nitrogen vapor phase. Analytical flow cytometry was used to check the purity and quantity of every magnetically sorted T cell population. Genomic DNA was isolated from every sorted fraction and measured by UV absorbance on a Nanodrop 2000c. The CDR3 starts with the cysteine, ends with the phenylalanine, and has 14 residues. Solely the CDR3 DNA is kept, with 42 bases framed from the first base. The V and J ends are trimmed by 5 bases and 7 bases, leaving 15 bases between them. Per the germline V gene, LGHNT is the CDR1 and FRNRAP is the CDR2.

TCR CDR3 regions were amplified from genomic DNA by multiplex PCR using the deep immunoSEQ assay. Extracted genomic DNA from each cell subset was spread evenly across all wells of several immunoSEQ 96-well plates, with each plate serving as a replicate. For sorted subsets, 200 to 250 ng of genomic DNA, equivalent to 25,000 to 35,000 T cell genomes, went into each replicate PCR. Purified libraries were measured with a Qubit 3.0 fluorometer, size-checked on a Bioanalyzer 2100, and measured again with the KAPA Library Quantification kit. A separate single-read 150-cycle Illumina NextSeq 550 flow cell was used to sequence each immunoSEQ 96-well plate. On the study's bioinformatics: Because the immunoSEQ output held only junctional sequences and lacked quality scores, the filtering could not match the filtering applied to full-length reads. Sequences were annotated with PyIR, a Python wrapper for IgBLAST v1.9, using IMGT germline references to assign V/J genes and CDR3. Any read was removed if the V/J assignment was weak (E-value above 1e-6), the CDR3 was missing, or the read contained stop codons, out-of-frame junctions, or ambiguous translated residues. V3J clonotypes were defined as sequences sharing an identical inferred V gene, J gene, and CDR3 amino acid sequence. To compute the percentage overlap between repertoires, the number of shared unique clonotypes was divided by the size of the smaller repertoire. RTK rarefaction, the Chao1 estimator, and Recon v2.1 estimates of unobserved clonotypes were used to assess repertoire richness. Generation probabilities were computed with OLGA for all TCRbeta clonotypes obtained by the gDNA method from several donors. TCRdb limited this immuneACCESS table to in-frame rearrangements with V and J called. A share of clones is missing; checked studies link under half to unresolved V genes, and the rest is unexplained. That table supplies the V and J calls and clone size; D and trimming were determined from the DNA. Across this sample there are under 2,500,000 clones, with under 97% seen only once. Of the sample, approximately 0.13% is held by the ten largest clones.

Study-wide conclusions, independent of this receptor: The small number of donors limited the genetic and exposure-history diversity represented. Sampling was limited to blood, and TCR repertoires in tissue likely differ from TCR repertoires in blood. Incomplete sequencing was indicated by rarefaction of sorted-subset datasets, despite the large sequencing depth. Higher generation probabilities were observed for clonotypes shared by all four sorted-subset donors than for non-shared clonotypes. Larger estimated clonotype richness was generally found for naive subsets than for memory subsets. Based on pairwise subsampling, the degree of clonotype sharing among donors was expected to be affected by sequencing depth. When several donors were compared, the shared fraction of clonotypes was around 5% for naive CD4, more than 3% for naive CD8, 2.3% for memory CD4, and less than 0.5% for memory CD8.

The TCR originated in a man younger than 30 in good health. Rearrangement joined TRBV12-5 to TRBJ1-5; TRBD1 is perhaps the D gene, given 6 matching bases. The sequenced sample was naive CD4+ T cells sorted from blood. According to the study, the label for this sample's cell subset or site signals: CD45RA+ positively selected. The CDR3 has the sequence CASGRGGRGQPQHF. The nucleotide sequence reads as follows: TGTGCTAGTGGTCGGGGGGGGCGCGGGCAGCCCCAGCATTTT.